The clone carrying this T cell receptor beta chain was observed a few times. Time point indicated: before preoperative PTX-NDP chemotherapy. The data were obtained in a study of esophageal squamous cell carcinoma under preoperative chemotherapy. Trimming shortened V by 5 bases and J by 6 bases, and 16 bases separated the two germline ends. Germline values: CDR1 SGHVS, CDR2 FQNEAQ. This CDR3 contains 14 residues. Each CDR3 protein gets one entry after TCRdb re-called the PCR reads with MiXCR. This repertoire shows roughly 30,000 distinct CDR3 sequences, roughly 52% found once; its top ten account for less than 15%.

This sequence joins TRBV7-8 and TRBJ2-5; D ambiguous. The sample was gathered from a patient given preoperative chemotherapy. The origin of this receptor is a human donor with esophageal squamous cell carcinoma. The donor label of this sample is uncertain. The CDR3 region has the DNA TGTGCCAGCAGCCCCCGTCTTGTGGACCAGACCCAGTACTTC. Translating gives CASSPRLVDQTQYF.